This entry describes one TCR beta chain. The antigen is not known. The sample is drawn from a study of T cell responses to AZD1222 COVID-19 vaccine. Study details: Analysis merged second doses at about 4 or about 12 weeks. Study-wide results and limits: Spike-wide coverage was observed for vaccine-associated CD4 TCRs, with dominant responses at 160-218 and 743-854. Baseline serostatus was positive in only six AZD1222 recipients.

TCRdb's copy holds only in-frame clones and misses some; the assay was immunoSEQ multiplex PCR. The sample holds roughly 150,000 clones, more than 85% seen once. CDR3 size: 13 residues. Per the germline V gene, CDR1 is ENHRY and CDR2 is SYGVKD. Between the trimmed V and J ends, which lost 10 bases and 3 bases, there was a span of 15 bases. The sequence derives from an adult in good health. The material was peripheral blood, obtained on day 0 of AZD1222 vaccination. The V and J genes are TRBV10-3 and TRBJ1-2; D is unresolved. CDR3 in amino acids: CATGPEGHYGYTF. The CDR3 DNA follows: TGTGCCACGGGCCCGGAGGGCCACTATGGCTACACCTTC.